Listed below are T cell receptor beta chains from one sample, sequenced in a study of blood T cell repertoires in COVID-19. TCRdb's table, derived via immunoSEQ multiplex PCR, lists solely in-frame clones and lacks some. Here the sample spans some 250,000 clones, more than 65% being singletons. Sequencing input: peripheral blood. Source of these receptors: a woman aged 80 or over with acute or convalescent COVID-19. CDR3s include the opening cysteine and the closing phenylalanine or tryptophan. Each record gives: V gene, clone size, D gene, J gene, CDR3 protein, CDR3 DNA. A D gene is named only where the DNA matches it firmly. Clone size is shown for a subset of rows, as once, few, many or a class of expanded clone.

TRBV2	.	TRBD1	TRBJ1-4	CASSPDRDNEKLFF	TGTGCCAGCAGCCCGGACAGGGACAATGAAAAACTGTTTTTT
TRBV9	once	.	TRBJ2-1	CASSPTVTRVAVNEQFF	TGTGCCAGCAGCCCTACAGTCACTAGGGTAGCTGTCAATGAGCAGTTCTTC
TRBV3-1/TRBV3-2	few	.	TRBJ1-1	CASSLQGTPKITEAFF	TGTGCCAGCAGCTTACAAGGGACACCCAAAATCACTGAAGCTTTCTTT
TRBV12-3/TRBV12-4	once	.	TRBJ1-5	CASSLSSVQPQHF	TGTGCCAGCAGTTTGAGTTCGGTTCAGCCCCAGCATTTT
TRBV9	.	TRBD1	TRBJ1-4	CASSVGAGGNEKLFF	TGTGCCAGCAGCGTAGGGGCAGGGGGTAATGAAAAACTGTTTTTT
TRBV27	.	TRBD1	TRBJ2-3	CASSFRQGLGTDTQYF	TGTGCCAGCAGTTTCCGACAGGGTTTGGGGACAGATACGCAGTATTTT
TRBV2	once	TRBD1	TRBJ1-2	CASSEADRVSANYGYTF	TGTGCCAGCAGTGAAGCGGACAGGGTGTCAGCTAACTATGGCTACACCTTC
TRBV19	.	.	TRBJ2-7	CATSIRAGGDEQYF	TGTGCCACCAGTATTAGGGCAGGAGGGGACGAGCAGTACTTC
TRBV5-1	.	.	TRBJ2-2	CASSLDGRTGITGELFF	TGCGCCAGCAGCTTGGATGGGAGAACAGGGATTACCGGGGAGCTGTTTTTT
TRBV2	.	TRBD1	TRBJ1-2	CASEPGQGALNYGYTF	TGTGCCAGCGAACCGGGACAGGGGGCTTTAAACTATGGCTACACCTTC
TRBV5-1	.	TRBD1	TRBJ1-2	CASSLETGSGYTF	TGCGCCAGCAGCTTGGAGACAGGGAGTGGCTACACCTTC
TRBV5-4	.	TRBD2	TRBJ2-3	CASSLMLAGGTDTQYF	TGTGCCAGCAGCTTGATGCTAGCGGGGGGCACAGATACGCAGTATTTT
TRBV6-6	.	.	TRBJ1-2	CASSYTGGVNYGYTF	TGTGCCAGCAGTTACACCGGGGGGGTCAACTATGGCTACACCTTC
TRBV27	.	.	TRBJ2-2	CASSFAGALAGELFF	TGTGCCAGCAGTTTTGCGGGGGCCCTCGCCGGGGAGCTGTTTTTT
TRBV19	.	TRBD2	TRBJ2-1	CASSISGRSYNEQFF	TGTGCCAGTAGTATTAGCGGGAGGTCCTACAATGAGCAGTTCTTC
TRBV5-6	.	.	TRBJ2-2	CASSLGLTNTGELFF	TGTGCCAGCAGCCTAGGACTCACGAACACCGGGGAGCTGTTTTTT
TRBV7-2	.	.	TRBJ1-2	CASSPYLTLDPNYGYTF	TGTGCCAGCAGCCCGTACTTGACACTAGACCCAAACTATGGCTACACCTTC
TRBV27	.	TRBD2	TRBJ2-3	CASSFLRTSGTIFGTDTQYF	TGTGCCAGCAGTTTCCTACGGACTAGCGGGACCATCTTTGGCACAGATACGCAGTATTTT
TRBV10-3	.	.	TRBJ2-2	CAIRQTASNTGELFF	TGTGCCATCAGGCAGACAGCATCGAACACCGGGGAGCTGTTTTTT
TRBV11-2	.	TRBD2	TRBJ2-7	CASSPLAASYEQYF	TGTGCCAGCAGTCCCCTAGCGGCATCCTACGAGCAGTACTTC
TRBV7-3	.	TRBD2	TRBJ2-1	CASSESGRGYNEQFF	TGTGCCAGCAGCGAGAGCGGGAGGGGCTACAATGAGCAGTTCTTC
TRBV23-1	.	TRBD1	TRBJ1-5	CASSQSGQGEGQPQHF	TGCGCCAGCAGTCAATCGGGACAGGGAGAAGGTCAGCCCCAGCATTTT
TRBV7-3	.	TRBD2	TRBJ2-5	CASSSGLAGETQYF	TGTGCCAGCAGCTCAGGACTAGCGGGAGAGACCCAGTACTTC
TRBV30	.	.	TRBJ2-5	CAWTLGAARGQETQYF	TGTGCCTGGACCCTGGGGGCAGCGAGGGGTCAAGAGACCCAGTACTTC
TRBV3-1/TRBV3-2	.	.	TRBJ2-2	CASSQIRGGMGELFF	TGTGCCAGCAGCCAGATAAGGGGCGGGATGGGGGAGCTGTTTTTT
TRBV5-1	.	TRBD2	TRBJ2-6	CASSSLAGGSSGANVLTF	TGCGCCAGCAGCTCGCTAGCGGGGGGATCCTCTGGGGCCAACGTCCTGACTTTC
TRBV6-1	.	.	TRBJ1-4	CASSEDGRDNDKLFF	TGTGCCAGCAGTGAAGACGGGAGGGACAATGATAAACTGTTTTTT
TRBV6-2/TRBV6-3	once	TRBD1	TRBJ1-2	CASSKGTGDGYTF	TGTGCCAGCAGTAAAGGGACAGGGGATGGCTACACCTTC
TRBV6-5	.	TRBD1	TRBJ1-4	CASSYSGTATNEKLFF	TGTGCCAGCAGTTACTCGGGGACAGCAACTAATGAAAAACTGTTTTTT